This T cell receptor (beta chain) was identified during a study of beta chain features in type 1 diabetes. Every isolated RNA sample was fully reverse transcribed, so sequencing captured expressed TCRB transcripts. Sequencing used immunoSEQ multiplex PCR; TCRdb keeps in-frame clones, though not all of them. Here the sample spans 400,000 or so clones, roughly 9.8% being singletons. This clone was observed a few times. Its antigen is still unknown. Study-level results: A greater similarity of naive, central memory and Treg TCRB repertoires was seen among patients than among healthy donors. Across all four CD4+ subsets, people with type 1 diabetes showed modestly shorter TCRB CDR3s.

CDR1 SGHRS and CDR2 YFSETQ come from the germline V gene. With V trimmed by 1 base and J by 2 bases, 2 bases remained unmatched. The CDR3 length is 15 residues. Sequencing was done on a sample of central memory CD4+ T cells from blood. This rearrangement joins TRBV5-1 to TRBJ2-7, with 11 bases aligning to TRBD2. This sequence originates from a man aged 25-40 years with type 1 diabetes. Here the CDR3 DNA reads TGCGCCAGCAGCTTGAAGACTAGCGGGACCTACGAGCAGTACTTC. Its protein product is CASSLKTSGTYEQYF.